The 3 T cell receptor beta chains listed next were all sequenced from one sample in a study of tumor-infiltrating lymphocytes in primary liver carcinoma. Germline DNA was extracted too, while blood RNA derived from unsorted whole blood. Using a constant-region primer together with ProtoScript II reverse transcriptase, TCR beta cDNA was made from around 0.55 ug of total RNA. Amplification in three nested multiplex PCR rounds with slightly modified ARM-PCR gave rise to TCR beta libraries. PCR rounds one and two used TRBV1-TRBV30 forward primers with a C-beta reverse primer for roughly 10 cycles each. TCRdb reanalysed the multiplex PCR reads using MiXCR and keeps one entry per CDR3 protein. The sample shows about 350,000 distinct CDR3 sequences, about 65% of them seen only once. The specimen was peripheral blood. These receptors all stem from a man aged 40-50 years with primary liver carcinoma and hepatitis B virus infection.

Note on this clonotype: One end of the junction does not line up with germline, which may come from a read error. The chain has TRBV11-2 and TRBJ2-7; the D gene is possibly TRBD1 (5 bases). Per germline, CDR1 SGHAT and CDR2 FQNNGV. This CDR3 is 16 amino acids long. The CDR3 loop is CASSLVVGDWSYEQYF. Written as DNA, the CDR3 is TGTGCCAGCAGCTTAGTTGTAGGGGATTGGTCCTACGAGCAGTATTTC.

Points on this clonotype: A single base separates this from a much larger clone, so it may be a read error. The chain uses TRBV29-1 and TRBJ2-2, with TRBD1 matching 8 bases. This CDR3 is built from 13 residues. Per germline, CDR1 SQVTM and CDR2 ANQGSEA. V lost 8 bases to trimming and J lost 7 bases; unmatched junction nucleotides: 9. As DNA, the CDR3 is TGCAGCATAAGCAGGGGGCGCGGCGGGGAGCTGTTTTTT. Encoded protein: CSISRGRGGELFF.

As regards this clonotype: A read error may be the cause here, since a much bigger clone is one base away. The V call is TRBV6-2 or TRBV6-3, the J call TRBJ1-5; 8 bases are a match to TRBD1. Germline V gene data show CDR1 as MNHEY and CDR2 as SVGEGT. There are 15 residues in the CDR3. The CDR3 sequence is CASSPGTGYNQPHHF. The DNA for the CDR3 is TGTGCCAGCAGTCCAGGGACAGGATACAATCAGCCCCATCATTTT.